The rows below give T cell receptor beta chains drawn from one sample of a study of blood T cell repertoires in COVID-19. Profiling relied on immunoSEQ multiplex PCR, and the TCRdb table lists in-frame clones only, not all of them. This sample has 380,000 or so clones, with roughly 88% found just once. The sample was PBMCs or T cells enriched from blood (not recorded which). These receptor sequences come from a woman between 35 and 50 years old with acute COVID-19. Each CDR3 is given with its conserved first and last residue. The D gene is left open where the match is weak. Only some rows state a clone size, as once, few, many or a class for expanded clones.

V,size,J,D,CDR3,DNA
TRBV6-2/TRBV6-3,-,TRBJ2-1,TRBD2,CASSYNSGGGARYNEQFF,TGTGCCAGCAGTTATAATAGTGGCGGGGGGGCTCGCTACAATGAGCAGTTCTTC
TRBV21-1,-,TRBJ2-2,-,CASVAAGLELFF,TGTGCCAGCGTGGCGGCAGGGCTGGAGCTGTTTTTT
TRBV3-1/TRBV3-2,-,TRBJ2-3,TRBD2,CASSQIMLGTSGGISTDTQYF,TGTGCCAGCAGCCAAATCATGTTGGGGACTAGCGGGGGGATAAGCACAGATACGCAGTATTTT
TRBV7-6,-,TRBJ2-1,-,CASSLRGGPDNEQFF,TGTGCCAGCAGCTTAAGGGGGGGCCCCGACAATGAGCAGTTCTTC
TRBV5-1,-,TRBJ2-1,-,CASSLANNEQFF,TGCGCCAGCAGCTTGGCCAACAATGAGCAGTTCTTC
TRBV29-1,-,TRBJ1-1,-,CSVDRNTEAFF,TGCAGCGTTGACAGGAACACTGAAGCTTTCTTT
TRBV6-1,-,TRBJ1-1,TRBD1,CASSEFQGGSTEAFF,TGTGCCAGCAGTGAATTCCAGGGGGGCAGTACTGAAGCTTTCTTT
TRBV4-1,-,TRBJ2-5,-,CASSQNAGESETQYF,TGCGCCAGCAGCCAGAATGCGGGCGAGTCGGAGACCCAGTACTTC
TRBV2,-,TRBJ2-2,TRBD1,CASSVDRVDTGELFF,TGTGCCAGCAGTGTGGACAGGGTTGACACCGGGGAGCTGTTTTTT
TRBV5-1,-,TRBJ1-1,-,CASSLDGGNTEAFF,TGCGCCAGCAGCTTGGATGGCGGGAACACTGAAGCTTTCTTT
TRBV18,once,TRBJ2-7,-,CASSVRDYEQYF,TGTGCCAGCTCCGTCCGGGACTACGAGCAGTACTTC
TRBV3-1/TRBV3-2,once,TRBJ1-1,-,CASSQGQGMRNTEAFF,TGTGCCAGCAGCCAAGGGCAGGGTATGAGGAACACTGAAGCTTTCTTT
TRBV5-4,-,TRBJ2-6,-,CASSPPSSGANVLTF,TGTGCCAGCAGCCCGCCGAGCTCTGGGGCCAACGTCCTGACTTTC
TRBV19,-,TRBJ1-1,-,CASSMALLLKSTEAFF,TGTGCCAGTAGTATGGCCCTTTTACTAAAAAGCACTGAAGCTTTCTTT
TRBV19,-,TRBJ2-7,-,CASSIVQGAEQYF,TGTGCCAGTAGTATCGTACAGGGAGCCGAGCAGTACTTC
TRBV2,-,TRBJ2-7,-,CASSPSTAEVGQYF,TGTGCCAGCAGCCCCTCGACAGCTGAAGTAGGGCAGTACTTC
TRBV2,-,TRBJ1-1,-,CASKSRENTEAFF,TGTGCCAGCAAATCACGGGAGAACACTGAAGCTTTCTTT
TRBV5-4,-,TRBJ2-5,TRBD2,CASSLRGGQETQYF,TGTGCCAGCAGCTTGCGCGGGGGCCAAGAGACCCAGTACTTC
TRBV9,-,TRBJ1-5,TRBD1,CASSATGLSNQPQHF,TGTGCCAGCAGCGCGACAGGGCTAAGCAATCAGCCCCAGCATTTT
TRBV18,-,TRBJ2-2,-,CASSLDQGNTGELFF,TGTGCCAGCTCACTGGACCAGGGAAACACCGGGGAGCTGTTTTTT
TRBV7-9,-,TRBJ1-5,TRBD1,CASSSRQGDQPQHF,TGTGCCAGCAGCTCAAGACAGGGCGATCAGCCCCAGCATTTT
TRBV30,-,TRBJ1-5,TRBD1,CAYKQDREQPQHF,TGTGCCTACAAACAAGACAGGGAACAGCCCCAGCATTTT
TRBV18,-,TRBJ2-3,TRBD2,CASSPILAGGTDTQYF,TGTGCCAGCTCACCAATACTAGCGGGGGGGACAGATACGCAGTATTTT
TRBV3-1/TRBV3-2,-,TRBJ2-7,TRBD2,CASSRLAGSSYEQYF,TGTGCCAGCAGCCGACTAGCGGGGAGCTCCTACGAGCAGTACTTC
TRBV29-1,-,TRBJ2-2,-,CSVDITGELFF,TGCAGCGTTGATATCACCGGGGAGCTGTTTTTT
TRBV28,once,TRBJ2-3,TRBD1,CASSLSRQGRDTQYF,TGTGCCAGCAGTTTATCTCGACAGGGAAGGGATACGCAGTATTTT
TRBV18,-,TRBJ1-2,TRBD1,CASSADRVGSGYTF,TGTGCCAGCTCAGCCGACAGGGTCGGGAGTGGCTACACCTTC
TRBV29-1,once,TRBJ2-7,TRBD1,CSVGGDRVHEQYF,TGCAGCGTAGGGGGAGACAGGGTCCACGAGCAGTACTTC
TRBV5-1,-,TRBJ2-7,TRBD1,CASSPGQVYEQYF,TGCGCCAGCAGCCCTGGACAGGTCTACGAGCAGTACTTC
TRBV6-5,once,TRBJ1-2,TRBD1,CASSLSGQGTYGYTF,TGTGCCAGCAGTCTCTCCGGACAGGGAACCTATGGCTACACCTTC
TRBV19,-,TRBJ2-1,-,CASRGLGGWRSSYNEQFF,TGTGCCAGTAGGGGGCTCGGAGGGTGGCGGAGCTCCTACAATGAGCAGTTCTTC
TRBV24-1,-,TRBJ1-1,-,CATSDGPKTEAFF,TGTGCCACCAGTGATGGCCCGAAGACTGAAGCTTTCTTT
TRBV6-5,few,TRBJ1-2,-,CASSPSGGRGYTF,TGTGCCAGCAGCCCCTCGGGGGGTCGAGGCTACACCTTC
TRBV6-5,-,TRBJ1-5,-,CASSGNRVSNQPQHF,TGTGCCAGCAGCGGAAACAGGGTTAGCAATCAGCCCCAGCATTTT
TRBV7-2,-,TRBJ2-3,-,CASSSRTYIDTQYF,TGTGCCAGCAGCTCCCGAACCTATATAGATACGCAGTATTTT
TRBV4-2,few,TRBJ1-2,TRBD1,CASSPRLLQGSGYTF,TGTGCCAGCAGCCCACGACTTTTACAGGGGTCTGGCTACACCTTC
TRBV5-6,-,TRBJ2-1,-,CASSFDRPSPGEQFF,TGTGCCAGCAGCTTCGACAGACCCTCTCCCGGGGAGCAGTTCTTC
TRBV4-1,few,TRBJ2-7,-,CASSQEFYFTYEQYF,TGCGCCAGCAGCCAAGAGTTCTACTTCACCTACGAGCAGTACTTC
TRBV19,-,TRBJ1-5,TRBD1,CASTQQGARQPQHF,TGTGCCAGTACCCAACAGGGGGCGAGGCAGCCCCAGCATTTT
TRBV11-2,-,TRBJ1-1,TRBD1,CASSSRQGARTEAFF,TGTGCCAGCAGCTCAAGACAGGGGGCGAGGACTGAAGCTTTCTTT
TRBV7-9,-,TRBJ2-3,TRBD2,CASSPPTSSDTQYF,TGTGCCAGCAGCCCCCCGACTAGCTCAGATACGCAGTATTTT
TRBV14,few,TRBJ1-1,TRBD1,CASRQTGGEAFF,TGTGCCAGCAGACAAACAGGGGGTGAAGCTTTCTTT
TRBV6-5,-,TRBJ2-7,TRBD1,CASKLQGATYEQYF,TGTGCCAGCAAATTACAGGGGGCAACCTACGAGCAGTACTTC
TRBV5-1,-,TRBJ2-1,TRBD2,CASSLGLAEINEQFF,TGCGCCAGTTCCCTGGGACTAGCGGAGATCAATGAGCAGTTCTTC
TRBV11-2,-,TRBJ1-4,-,CASSSSFSIEKLFF,TGTGCCAGCAGCTCTAGTTTTTCGATTGAAAAACTGTTTTTT
TRBV19,-,TRBJ1-2,-,CASSIPQTGGYGYTF,TGTGCCAGTAGTATACCCCAGACAGGTGGCTATGGCTACACCTTC
TRBV5-1,-,TRBJ2-3,-,CASSPGTAPTSRGDTQYF,TGCGCCAGCAGCCCAGGGACCGCTCCGACTTCCCGGGGGGATACGCAGTATTTT
TRBV5-5,-,TRBJ2-5,-,CASSQGRQTQYF,TGTGCCAGCAGCCAGGGAAGACAGACCCAGTACTTC
TRBV6-2/TRBV6-3,-,TRBJ1-6,TRBD1,CASSSSGGQGNSPLHF,TGTGCCAGCAGTTCCTCCGGGGGACAGGGGAATTCACCCCTCCACTTT